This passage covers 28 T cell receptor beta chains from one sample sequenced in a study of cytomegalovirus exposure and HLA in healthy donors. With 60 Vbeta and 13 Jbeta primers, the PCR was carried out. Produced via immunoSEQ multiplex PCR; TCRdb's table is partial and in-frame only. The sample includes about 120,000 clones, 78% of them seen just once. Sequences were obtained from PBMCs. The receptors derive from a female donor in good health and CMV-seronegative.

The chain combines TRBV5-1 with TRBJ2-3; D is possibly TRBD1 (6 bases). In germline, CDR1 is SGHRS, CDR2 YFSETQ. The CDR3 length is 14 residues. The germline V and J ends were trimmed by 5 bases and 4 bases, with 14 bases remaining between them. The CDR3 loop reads CASRQGPTADTQYF. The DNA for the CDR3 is TGCGCCAGCAGACAGGGCCCTACGGCAGATACGCAGTATTTT.

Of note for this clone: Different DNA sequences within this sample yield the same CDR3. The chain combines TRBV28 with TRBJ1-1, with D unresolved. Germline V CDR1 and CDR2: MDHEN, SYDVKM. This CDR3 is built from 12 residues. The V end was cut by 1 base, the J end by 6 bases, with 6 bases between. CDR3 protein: CASSLLSSEAFF. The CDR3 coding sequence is TGTGCCAGCAGTTTATTGTCATCTGAAGCTTTCTTT.

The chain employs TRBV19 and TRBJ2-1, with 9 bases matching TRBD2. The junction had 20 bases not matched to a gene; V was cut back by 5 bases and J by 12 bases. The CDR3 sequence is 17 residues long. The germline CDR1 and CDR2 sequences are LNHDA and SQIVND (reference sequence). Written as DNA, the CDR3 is TGTGCCAGTAGTGACCGAATCGGGGCGGGAGGGGTGGGTGGGCAGTTCTTC. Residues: CASSDRIGAGGVGGQFF. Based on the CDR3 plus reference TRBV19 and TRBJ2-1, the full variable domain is DGGITQSPKYLFRKEGQNVTLSCEQNLNHDAMYWYRQDPGQGLRLIYYSQIVNDFQKGDIAEGYSVSREKKESFPLTVTSAQKNPTAFYLCASSDRIGAGGVGGQFFGPGTRLTVL.

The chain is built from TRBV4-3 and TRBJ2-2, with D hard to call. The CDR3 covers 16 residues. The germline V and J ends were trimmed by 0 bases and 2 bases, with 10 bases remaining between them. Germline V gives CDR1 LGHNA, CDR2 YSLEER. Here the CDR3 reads CASSQEAGRNTGELFF. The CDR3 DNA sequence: TGCGCCAGCAGCCAAGAGGCAGGAAGAAACACCGGGGAGCTGTTTTTT.

CDR3 coding DNA: TGTGCCAGCAGCTTCGGGACAGGGCTCGGCTATGGCTACACCTTC. Translating gives CASSFGTGLGYGYTF. The chain combines TRBV5-4 with TRBJ1-2; 9 bases align to TRBD1. In germline, CDR1 is SGHNT, CDR2 YYREEE (reference sequence). The CDR3 runs 15 residues. Trimming at V came to 2 bases and at J to 4 bases, leaving 6 bases not matched to a gene. The full variable domain, its missing parts supplied by reference TRBV5-4 and TRBJ1-2, is ETGVTQSPTHLIKTRGQQVTLRCSSQSGHNTVSWYQQALGQGPQFIFQYYREEENGRGNFPPRFSGLQFPNYSSELNVNALELDDSALYLCASSFGTGLGYGYTFGSGTRLTVV.

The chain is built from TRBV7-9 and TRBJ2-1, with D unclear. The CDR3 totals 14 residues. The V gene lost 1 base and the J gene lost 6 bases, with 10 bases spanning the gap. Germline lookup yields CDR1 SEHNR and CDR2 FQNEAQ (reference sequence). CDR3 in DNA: TGTGCCAGCAGCTTAGTCGCGGTGTCCAATGAGCAGTTCTTC. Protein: CASSLVAVSNEQFF.

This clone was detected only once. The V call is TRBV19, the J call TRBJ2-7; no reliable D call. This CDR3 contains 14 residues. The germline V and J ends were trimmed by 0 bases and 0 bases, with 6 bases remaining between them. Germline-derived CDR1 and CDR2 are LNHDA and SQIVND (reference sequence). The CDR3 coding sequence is TGTGCCAGTAGTATAGATGGCGGCTCCTACGAGCAGTACTTC. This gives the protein CASSIDGGSYEQYF.

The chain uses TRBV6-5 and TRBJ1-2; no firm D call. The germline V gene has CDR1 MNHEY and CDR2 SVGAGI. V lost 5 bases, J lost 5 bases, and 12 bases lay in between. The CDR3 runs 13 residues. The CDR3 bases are TGTGCCAGCAGTAGTGGGAGTCGGTATGGCTACACCTTC. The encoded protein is CASSSGSRYGYTF.

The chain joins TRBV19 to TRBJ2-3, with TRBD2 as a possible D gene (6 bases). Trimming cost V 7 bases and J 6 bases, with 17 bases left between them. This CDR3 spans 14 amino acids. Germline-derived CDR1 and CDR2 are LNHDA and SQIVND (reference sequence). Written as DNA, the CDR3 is TGTGCCAGTACCGAGGGGACTGTCCCGGATACGCAGTATTTT. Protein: CASTEGTVPDTQYF.

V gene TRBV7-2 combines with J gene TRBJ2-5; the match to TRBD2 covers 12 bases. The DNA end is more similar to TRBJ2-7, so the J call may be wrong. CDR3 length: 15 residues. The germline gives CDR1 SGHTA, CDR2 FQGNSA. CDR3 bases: TGTGCCAGCAGCCGGGGACTAGCGGGCTACTACGAGCAGTACTTC. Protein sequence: CASSRGLAGYYEQYF.

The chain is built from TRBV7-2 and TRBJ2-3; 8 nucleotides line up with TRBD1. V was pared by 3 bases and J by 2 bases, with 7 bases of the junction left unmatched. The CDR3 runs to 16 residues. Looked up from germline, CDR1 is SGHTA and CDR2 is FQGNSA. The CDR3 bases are TGTGCCAGCAGCTTCCAGGGGGCAACTGCCACAGATACGCAGTATTTT. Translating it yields CASSFQGATATDTQYF.

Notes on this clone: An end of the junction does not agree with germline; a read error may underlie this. CDR3 DNA: TGCAGCGTTGTCGGGACTAATTATGGCTACACCTTC. Its protein is CSVVGTNYGYTF. The chain couples TRBV29-1 to TRBJ1-2, with a possible D match to TRBD1 (5 bases). CDR1 SQVTM and CDR2 ANQGSEA come from the germline V gene. The CDR3 is made up of 12 amino acids.

The chain's CDR3 is CASSSGYEQYF. CDR3 bases: TGTGCCAGCAGCTCAGGCTACGAGCAGTACTTC. The V and J genes are TRBV28 and TRBJ2-7; D remains unclear. The length of the CDR3 is 11 residues. The V gene's germline CDR1 is MDHEN and CDR2 SYDVKM. V shed 6 bases and J shed 3 bases, with 6 bases lying between them.

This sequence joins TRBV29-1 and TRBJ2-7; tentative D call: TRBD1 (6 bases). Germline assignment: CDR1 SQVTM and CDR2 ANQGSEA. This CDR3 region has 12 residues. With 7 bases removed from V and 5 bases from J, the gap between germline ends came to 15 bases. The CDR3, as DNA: TGCAGCGGGGGGTGGGGGCCCCACGAGCAGTACTTC. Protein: CSGGWGPHEQYF.

CDR3 coding DNA: TGTGCCAGCAGCCAAGATGTAAGGACAGGAGTCCCGAACACTGAAGCTTTCTTT. This sequence encodes CASSQDVRTGVPNTEAFF. The V gene is TRBV4-2, the J gene TRBJ1-1; 7 bases match TRBD1. Germline CDR1 reads LGHNA; CDR2 reads YNFKEQ. The CDR3 is 18 amino acids. With 0 bases clipped from V and 1 base from J, the junction kept 11 bases outside the gene matches.

The CDR3, as DNA: TGTGCCAGCAGCTTAGACGAGATCCTCTATGGCTACACCTTC. It specifies CASSLDEILYGYTF. The J gene is TRBJ1-2, the V gene TRBV7-8, with unresolved D. The CDR3 covers 14 residues. V shed 1 base and J shed 4 bases, with 10 bases lying between them. Germline-derived CDR1 and CDR2 are SGHVS and FQNEAQ.

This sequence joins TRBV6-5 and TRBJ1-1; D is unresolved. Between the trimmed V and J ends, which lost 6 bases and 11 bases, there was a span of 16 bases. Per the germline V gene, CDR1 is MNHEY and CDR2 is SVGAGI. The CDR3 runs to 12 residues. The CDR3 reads CASSSGWGDAFF. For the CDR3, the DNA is TGTGCCAGCAGCTCCGGTTGGGGAGACGCTTTCTTT.

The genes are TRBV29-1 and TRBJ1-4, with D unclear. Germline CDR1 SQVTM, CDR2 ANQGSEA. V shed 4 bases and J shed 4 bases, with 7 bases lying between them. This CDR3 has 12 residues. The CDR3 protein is CSVGRRNEKLFF. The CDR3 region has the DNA TGCAGCGTTGGCAGGCGTAATGAAAAACTGTTTTTT.

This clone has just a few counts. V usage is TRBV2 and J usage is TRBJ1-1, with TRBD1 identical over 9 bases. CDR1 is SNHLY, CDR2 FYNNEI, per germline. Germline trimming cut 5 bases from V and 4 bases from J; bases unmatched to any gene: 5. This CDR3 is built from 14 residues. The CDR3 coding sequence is TGTGCCAGCAGTCTACAGGGGGCTGGCACTGAAGCTTTCTTT. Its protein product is CASSLQGAGTEAFF.

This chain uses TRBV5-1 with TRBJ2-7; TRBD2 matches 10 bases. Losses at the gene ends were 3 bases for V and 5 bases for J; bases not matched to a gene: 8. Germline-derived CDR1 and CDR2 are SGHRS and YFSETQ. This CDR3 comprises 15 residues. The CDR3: CASSSGLAGGHEQYF. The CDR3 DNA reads TGCGCCAGCAGCTCCGGGTTAGCGGGAGGCCACGAGCAGTACTTC.

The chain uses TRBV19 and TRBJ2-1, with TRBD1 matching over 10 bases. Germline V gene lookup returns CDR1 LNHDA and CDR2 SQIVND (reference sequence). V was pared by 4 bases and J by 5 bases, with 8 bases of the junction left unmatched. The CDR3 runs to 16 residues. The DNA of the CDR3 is TGTGCCAGTAGTAGTCGGGACAGGGGTTCGAACAATGAGCAGTTCTTC. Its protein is CASSSRDRGSNNEQFF.

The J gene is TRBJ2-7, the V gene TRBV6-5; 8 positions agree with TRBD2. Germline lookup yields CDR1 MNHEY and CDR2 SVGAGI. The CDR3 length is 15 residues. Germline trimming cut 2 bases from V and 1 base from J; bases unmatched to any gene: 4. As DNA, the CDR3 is TGTGCCAGCAGTTACACACTAGCGGATTCCTACGAGCAGTACTTC. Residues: CASSYTLADSYEQYF.

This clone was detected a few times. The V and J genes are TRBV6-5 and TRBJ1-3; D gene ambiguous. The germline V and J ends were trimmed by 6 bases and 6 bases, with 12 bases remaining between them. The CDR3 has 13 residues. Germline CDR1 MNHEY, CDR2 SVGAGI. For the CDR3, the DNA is TGTGCCAGCAGCTCGGACGGGGAAAACACCATATATTTT. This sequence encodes CASSSDGENTIYF.

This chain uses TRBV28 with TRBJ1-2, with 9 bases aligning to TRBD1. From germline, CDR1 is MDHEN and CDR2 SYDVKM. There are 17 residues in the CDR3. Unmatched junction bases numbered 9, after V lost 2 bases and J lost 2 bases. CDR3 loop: CASSLRDRVPRNYGYTF. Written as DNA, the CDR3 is TGTGCCAGCAGTTTAAGGGACAGGGTCCCGAGGAACTATGGCTACACCTTC.

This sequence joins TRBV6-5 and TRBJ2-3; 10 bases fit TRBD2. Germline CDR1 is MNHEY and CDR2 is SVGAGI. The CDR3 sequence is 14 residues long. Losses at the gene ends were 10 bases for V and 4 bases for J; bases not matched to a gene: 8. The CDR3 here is CATLPGLASDTQYF. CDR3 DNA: TGTGCCACCTTACCGGGACTAGCGTCAGATACGCAGTATTTT.

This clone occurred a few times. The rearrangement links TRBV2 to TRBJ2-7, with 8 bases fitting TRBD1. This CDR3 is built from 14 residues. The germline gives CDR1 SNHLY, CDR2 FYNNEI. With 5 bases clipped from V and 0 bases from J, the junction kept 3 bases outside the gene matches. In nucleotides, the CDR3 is TGTGCCAGCAGTCCGACAGGGGTCTCCTACGAGCAGTACTTC. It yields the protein CASSPTGVSYEQYF.

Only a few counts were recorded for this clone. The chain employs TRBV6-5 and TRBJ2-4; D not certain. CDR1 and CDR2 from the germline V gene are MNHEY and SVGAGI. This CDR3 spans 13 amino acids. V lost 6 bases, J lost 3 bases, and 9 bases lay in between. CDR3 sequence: CASRALGKNIQYF. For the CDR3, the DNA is TGTGCCAGCAGGGCCCTTGGCAAAAACATTCAGTACTTC.

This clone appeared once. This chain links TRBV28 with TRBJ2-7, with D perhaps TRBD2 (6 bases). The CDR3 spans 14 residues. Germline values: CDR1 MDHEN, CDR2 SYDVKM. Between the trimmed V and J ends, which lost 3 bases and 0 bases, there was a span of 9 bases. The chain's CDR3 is CASSFGGYSYEQYF. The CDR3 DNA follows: TGTGCCAGCAGTTTCGGGGGTTACTCCTACGAGCAGTACTTC.